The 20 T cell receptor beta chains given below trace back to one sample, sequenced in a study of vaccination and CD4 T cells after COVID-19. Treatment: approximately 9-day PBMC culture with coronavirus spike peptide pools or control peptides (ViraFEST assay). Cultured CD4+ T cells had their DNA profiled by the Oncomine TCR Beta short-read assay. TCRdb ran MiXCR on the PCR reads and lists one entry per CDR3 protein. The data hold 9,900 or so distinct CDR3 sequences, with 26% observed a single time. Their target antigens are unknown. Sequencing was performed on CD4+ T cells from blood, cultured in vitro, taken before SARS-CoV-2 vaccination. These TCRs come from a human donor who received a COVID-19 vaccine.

The CDR3 coding sequence is TGTGCCAGCAGTGAGACACGGTCGAACACTGAAGCTTTCTTT. As protein: CASSETRSNTEAFF. The chain combines TRBV6-1 with TRBJ1-1; the D is unclear. CDR3 length: 14 amino acids. Between the trimmed V and J ends, which lost 3 bases and 1 base, there was a span of 9 bases. CDR1 is MNHNS and CDR2 is SASEGT in the germline V gene.

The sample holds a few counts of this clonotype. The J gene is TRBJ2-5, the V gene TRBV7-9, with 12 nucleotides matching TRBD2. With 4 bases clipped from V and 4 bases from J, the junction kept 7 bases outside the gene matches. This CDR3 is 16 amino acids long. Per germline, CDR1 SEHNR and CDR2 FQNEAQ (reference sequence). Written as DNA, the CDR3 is TGTGCCAGCAGCTCCAGACTAGCGGGGGACCGAGAGACCCAGTACTTC. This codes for CASSSRLAGDRETQYF. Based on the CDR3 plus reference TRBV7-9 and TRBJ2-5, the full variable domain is DTGVSQNPRHKITKRGQNVTFRCDPISEHNRLYWYRQTLGQGPEFLTYFQNEAQLEKSRLLSDRFSAERPKGSFSTLEIQRTEQGDSAMYLCASSSRLAGDRETQYFGPGTRLLVL.

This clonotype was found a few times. CDR3 sequence reads: CASTTTEGTEAFF. For the CDR3, the DNA is TGTGCCAGTACCACAACGGAGGGCACTGAAGCTTTCTTT. This rearrangement joins TRBV19 to TRBJ1-1; D unresolved. The CDR3 covers 13 residues. Germline V lookup: CDR1 LNHDA, CDR2 SQIVND (reference sequence). V gave up 7 bases and J gave up 4 bases, with 13 bases separating them.

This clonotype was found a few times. As DNA, the CDR3 is TGCAGTGCTAGTACTCTAGCGGGGGGATCTAACATTCAGTACTTC. It codes for CSASTLAGGSNIQYF. The genes are TRBV20-1 and TRBJ2-4; 11 bases are a match to TRBD2. The germline CDR1 and CDR2 sequences are DFQATT and SNEGSKA (reference sequence). The CDR3 length is 15 residues. After removal of 3 bases from V and 7 bases from J, the junction contained 8 bases not matched to a gene.

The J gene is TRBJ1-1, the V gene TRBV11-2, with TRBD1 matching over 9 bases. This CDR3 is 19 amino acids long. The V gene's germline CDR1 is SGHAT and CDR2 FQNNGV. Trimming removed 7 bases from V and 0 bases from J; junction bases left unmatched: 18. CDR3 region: CASNRGQGWEGLMNTEAFF. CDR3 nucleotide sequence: TGTGCCAGCAACCGGGGACAGGGCTGGGAGGGCTTGATGAACACTGAAGCTTTCTTT.

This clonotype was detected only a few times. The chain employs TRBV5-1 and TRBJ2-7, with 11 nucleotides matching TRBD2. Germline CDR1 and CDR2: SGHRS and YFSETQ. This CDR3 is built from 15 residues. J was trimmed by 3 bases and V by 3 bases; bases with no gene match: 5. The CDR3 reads CASSSSGGIHYEQYF. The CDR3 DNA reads TGCGCCAGCAGCTCTAGCGGGGGGATACACTACGAGCAGTACTTC.

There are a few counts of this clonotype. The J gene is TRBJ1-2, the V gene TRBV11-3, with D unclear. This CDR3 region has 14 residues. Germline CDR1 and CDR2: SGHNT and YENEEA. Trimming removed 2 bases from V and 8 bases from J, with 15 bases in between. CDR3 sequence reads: CASSLMPPRFGYTF. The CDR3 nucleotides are TGTGCCAGCAGCTTAATGCCACCCCGCTTCGGCTACACCTTC.

CDR3 residues: CASEGLYGYTF. The CDR3 bases are TGTGCCAGTGAGGGACTTTATGGCTACACCTTC. The chain combines TRBV19 with TRBJ1-2; a possible D gene is TRBD1 (5 bases). Germline V CDR1 and CDR2: LNHDA, SQIVND (reference sequence). The CDR3 has 11 amino acids. Trimming removed 8 bases from V and 5 bases from J, with 9 bases in between.

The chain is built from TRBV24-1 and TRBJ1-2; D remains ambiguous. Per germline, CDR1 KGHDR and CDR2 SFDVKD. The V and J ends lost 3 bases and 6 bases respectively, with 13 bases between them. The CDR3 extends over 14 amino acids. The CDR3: CATSDTPVLHGYTF. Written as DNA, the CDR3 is TGTGCCACCAGTGATACCCCAGTTCTTCATGGCTACACCTTC.

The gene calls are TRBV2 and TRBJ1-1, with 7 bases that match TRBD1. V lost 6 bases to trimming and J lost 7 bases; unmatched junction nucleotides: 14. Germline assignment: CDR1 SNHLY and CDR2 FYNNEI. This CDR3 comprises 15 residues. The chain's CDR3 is CASRTGTFQRGEAFF. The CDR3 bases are TGTGCCAGCAGGACAGGGACCTTCCAAAGGGGTGAAGCTTTCTTT.

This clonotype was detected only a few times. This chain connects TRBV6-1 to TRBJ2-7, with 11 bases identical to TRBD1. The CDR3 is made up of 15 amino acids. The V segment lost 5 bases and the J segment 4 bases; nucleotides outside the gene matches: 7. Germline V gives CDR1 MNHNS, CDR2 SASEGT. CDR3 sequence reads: CASSPMGQGGYEQYF. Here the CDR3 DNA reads TGTGCCAGCAGTCCCATGGGACAGGGGGGATACGAGCAGTACTTC.

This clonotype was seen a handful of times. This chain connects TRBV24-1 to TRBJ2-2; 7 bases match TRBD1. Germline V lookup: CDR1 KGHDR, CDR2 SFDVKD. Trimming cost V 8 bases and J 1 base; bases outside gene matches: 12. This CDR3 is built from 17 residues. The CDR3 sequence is CATTPGPGQKNTGELFF. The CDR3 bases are TGTGCCACCACTCCGGGACCGGGACAGAAGAACACCGGGGAGCTGTTTTTT.

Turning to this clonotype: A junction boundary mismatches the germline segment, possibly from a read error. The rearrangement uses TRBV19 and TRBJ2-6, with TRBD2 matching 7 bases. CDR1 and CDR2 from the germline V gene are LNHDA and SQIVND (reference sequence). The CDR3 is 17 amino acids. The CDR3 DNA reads TGTGCCAGTAGTATAGGGGGAGGGACGGGTGGGGCCGACGTCCTGACTTTC. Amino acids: CASSIGGGTGGADVLTF.

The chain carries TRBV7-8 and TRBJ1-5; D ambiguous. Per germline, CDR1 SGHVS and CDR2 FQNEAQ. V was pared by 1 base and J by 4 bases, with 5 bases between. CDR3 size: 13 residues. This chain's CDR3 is CASSLGQNQPQHF. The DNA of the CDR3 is TGTGCCAGCAGCTTAGGCCAGAATCAGCCCCAGCATTTT.

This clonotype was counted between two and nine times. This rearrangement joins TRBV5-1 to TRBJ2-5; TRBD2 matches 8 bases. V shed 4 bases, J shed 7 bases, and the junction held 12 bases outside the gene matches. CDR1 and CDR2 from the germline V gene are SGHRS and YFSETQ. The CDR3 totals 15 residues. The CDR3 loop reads CASSLAGGGPGTQYF. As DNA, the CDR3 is TGCGCCAGCAGCCTCGCCGGGGGGGGCCCCGGGACCCAGTACTTC.

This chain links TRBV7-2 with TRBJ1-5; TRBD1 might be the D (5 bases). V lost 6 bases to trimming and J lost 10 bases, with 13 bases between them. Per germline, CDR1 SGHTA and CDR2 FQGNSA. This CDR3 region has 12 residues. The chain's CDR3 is CASRSRGSPQHF. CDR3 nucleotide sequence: TGTGCCAGCAGATCTCGGGGCTCCCCCCAGCATTTT.

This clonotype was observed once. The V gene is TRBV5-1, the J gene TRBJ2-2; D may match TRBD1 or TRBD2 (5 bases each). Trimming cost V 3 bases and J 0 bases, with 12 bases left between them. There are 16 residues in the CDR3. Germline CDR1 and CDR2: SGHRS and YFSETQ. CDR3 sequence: CASSWVGAANTGELFF. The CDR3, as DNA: TGCGCCAGCAGCTGGGTCGGGGCAGCGAACACCGGGGAGCTGTTTTTT.

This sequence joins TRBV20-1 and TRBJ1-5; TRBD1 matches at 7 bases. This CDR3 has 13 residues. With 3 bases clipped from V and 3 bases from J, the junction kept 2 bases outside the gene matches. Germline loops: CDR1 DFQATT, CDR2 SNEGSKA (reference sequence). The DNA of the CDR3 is TGCAGTGCTAGGGGACAGTCCAATCAGCCCCAGCATTTT. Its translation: CSARGQSNQPQHF.

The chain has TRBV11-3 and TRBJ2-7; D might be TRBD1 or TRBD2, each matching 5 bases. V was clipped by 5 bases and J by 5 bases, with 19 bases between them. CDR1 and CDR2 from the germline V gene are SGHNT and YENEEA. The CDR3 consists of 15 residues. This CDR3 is CASSPPRGRYNEQYF. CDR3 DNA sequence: TGTGCCAGCAGCCCACCCCGGGGCAGGTACAACGAGCAGTACTTC.

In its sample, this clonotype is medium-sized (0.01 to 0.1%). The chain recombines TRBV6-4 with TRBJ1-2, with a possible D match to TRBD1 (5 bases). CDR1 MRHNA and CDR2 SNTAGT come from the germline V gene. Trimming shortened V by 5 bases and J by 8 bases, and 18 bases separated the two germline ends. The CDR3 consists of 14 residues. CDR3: CASSPGRLGYGYTF. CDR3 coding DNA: TGTGCCAGCAGTCCGGGACGTTTGGGATACGGCTACACCTTC.